This T cell receptor (beta chain) is drawn from a study of T cell responses to AZD1222 COVID-19 vaccine. Study results and limitations: Of spike-specific TCRs, nearly half reportedly target regions left unmutated in variants.

This clone was seen once. Its antigen remains unknown. Sequencing used immunoSEQ multiplex PCR; TCRdb keeps in-frame clones, though not all of them. The sample records more than 45,000 clones, approximately 88% being singletons. V was pared by 1 base and J by 4 bases, with 10 bases between. Germline-derived CDR1 and CDR2 are SGHVS and FQNEAQ. The CDR3 sequence is 14 residues long. V gene TRBV7-8 combines with J gene TRBJ2-5, with D possibly being TRBD2 (6 bases). The sequence was collected from an adult in good health. Sequences were derived from peripheral blood, sampled on day 0 of AZD1222 vaccination. CDR3 coding DNA: TGTGCCAGCAGCTTAGTGGGGAGGCGAGAGACCCAGTACTTC. It is translated as CASSLVGRRETQYF.